This TCR beta chain was identified during a study of identical twins. Points from the study as a whole: Out-of-frame alpha sequences shared by twins showed excess low generation probability.

cDNA molecules carried unique molecular identifiers, and template switching added a universal primer site. TCRdb fed the 5' RACE reads into MiXCR, producing one record per CDR3 protein. The table records approximately 620,000 distinct CDR3 sequences, around 8.3% of them present only once. The CDR3 consists of 14 residues. Germline loops: CDR1 SGHDT, CDR2 YYEEEE. Trimming cost V 4 bases and J 5 bases; bases outside gene matches: 2. This clonotype has at least ten counts. Its antigen is unknown. With no exceptions, donors were healthy Caucasians. The data also belong to a second study, concerning yellow fever vaccine responses in identical twins.

The sequence derives from a woman aged 18-29 years in good health. The chain uses TRBV5-6 and TRBJ2-5, with 13 bases aligning to TRBD2. Material: PBMCs. Here the CDR3 reads CASSGLAGAETQYF. Here the CDR3 DNA reads TGTGCCAGCAGCGGACTAGCGGGAGCGGAGACCCAGTACTTC.